This T cell receptor (beta chain) was sequenced for a study of blood T cell repertoires in COVID-19. About the research overall: PBMCs, B-cell-depleted T cells, or T cells provided the cDNA or gDNA that made up the material.

Profiling relied on immunoSEQ multiplex PCR, and the TCRdb table lists in-frame clones only, not all of them. The sample contains around 100,000 clones, about 88% of which appear only once. The receptor's source is a human donor in a cohort sampled during active COVID-19. Sequenced sample: peripheral blood.

CDR3 loop: CASSRQGRNTEAFF. DNA for the CDR3: TGTGCCAGCAGCAGGCAGGGGCGGAACACTGAAGCTTTCTTT. The J gene is TRBJ1-1, the V gene TRBV7-9, with a tentative D call TRBD1 (6 bases). The germline V gene encodes CDR1 SEHNR and CDR2 FQNEAQ (reference sequence). Trimming left V 5 bases short and J 1 base short, with 11 bases between. The CDR3 is 14 amino acids.